What follows are 21 T cell receptor beta chains derived from one specimen sequenced in a study of T cells in localized non-small cell lung cancer. The method was immunoSEQ multiplex PCR; TCRdb's version includes in-frame clones alone and lacks a portion of them. This sample has 35,000 to 40,000 clones; roughly 87% occur once, and the top ten carry roughly 17%. This sample comprised peripheral blood, obtained before any cancer treatment. These receptors all stem from a male donor older than 55 with stage III squamous cell lung carcinoma.

This clone was seen once. CDR3 sequence reads: CASSIFQWPSNQPQHF. The CDR3 DNA follows: TGTGCCAGTAGTATCTTCCAGTGGCCTAGCAATCAGCCCCAGCATTTT. This chain uses TRBV19 with TRBJ1-5, with D hard to call. The CDR3 sequence is 16 residues long. V lost 3 bases and J lost 0, with 12 bases in between. CDR1 and CDR2 (germline): LNHDA, SQIVND (reference sequence).

The chain links TRBV19 to TRBJ1-2; tentatively, D is TRBD1 (5 bases). With 6 bases removed from V and 2 bases from J, the gap between germline ends came to 13 bases. CDR1 and CDR2 (germline): LNHDA, SQIVND (reference sequence). This CDR3 is 14 amino acids long. The DNA of the CDR3 is TGTGCCAGTAGGGCGCAGGGACTGAACTATGGCTACACCTTC. It codes for CASRAQGLNYGYTF.

This rearrangement joins TRBV7-8 to TRBJ2-7; TRBD1 aligns across 7 bases. The V gene's germline CDR1 is SGHVS and CDR2 FQNEAQ. CDR3 length: 15 amino acids. V lost 5 bases and J lost 2; bases outside the gene matches: 9. The CDR3 sequence: CASSITPGTAYEQYF. DNA for the CDR3: TGTGCCAGCAGCATAACCCCCGGGACAGCCTACGAGCAGTACTTC. The full variable domain, completed using reference TRBV7-8 and TRBJ2-7, is GAGVSQSPRYKVAKRGQDVALRCDPISGHVSLFWYQQALGQGPEFLTYFQNEAQLDKSGLPSDRFFAERPEGSVSTLKIQRTQQEDSAVYLCASSITPGTAYEQYFGPGTRLTVT.

This clone was detected once. This chain links TRBV4-2 with TRBJ2-5; D is unclear. The CDR3 consists of 14 residues. Deletions cut 3 bases from V and 1 base from J, with 9 bases between. Per germline, CDR1 LGHNA and CDR2 YNFKEQ. The CDR3 DNA reads TGTGCCAGCAGCCAGGTAACAAGCCAAGAGACCCAGTACTTC. It translates to CASSQVTSQETQYF.

The gene calls are TRBV7-2 and TRBJ2-7, with TRBD2 identical over 9 bases. The CDR3 extends over 17 amino acids. CDR1 is SGHTA, CDR2 FQGNSA, per germline. The V gene end was trimmed by 1 base and the J gene end by 1 base; junction bases not matched to a gene: 8. The CDR3 is CASSLVGSGSSSYEQYF. The CDR3 region has the DNA TGTGCCAGCAGCTTAGTAGGTAGCGGGAGTAGTTCCTACGAGCAGTACTTC.

This chain joins TRBV27 and TRBJ1-1; D is unresolved. Germline V gene lookup returns CDR1 MNHEY and CDR2 SMNVEV (reference sequence). Between the trimmed V and J ends, which lost 5 bases and 1 base, there was a span of 11 bases. The CDR3 contains 14 residues. CDR3 nucleotides: TGTGCCAGCAGTACACTAGACAAGAACACTGAAGCTTTCTTT. Translated: CASSTLDKNTEAFF.

This chain uses TRBV30 with TRBJ1-1; no clear D. Looked up from germline, CDR1 is GTSNPN and CDR2 is SVGIG (reference sequence). Deletions cut 5 bases from V and 1 base from J, with 17 bases between. The CDR3 consists of 15 residues. CDR3 amino acids: CAWGRLRVGNTEAFF. CDR3 in DNA: TGTGCCTGGGGACGACTGAGGGTGGGGAACACTGAAGCTTTCTTT.

V gene TRBV6-5 combines with J gene TRBJ2-5, with 12 positions matching TRBD2. The CDR3 extends over 14 amino acids. Per germline, CDR1 MNHEY and CDR2 SVGAGI. V shed 7 bases, J shed 5 bases, and the junction held 5 bases outside the gene matches. In nucleotides, the CDR3 is TGTGCCAGCACTAGCGGGAGGGGCGGCGAGACCCAGTACTTC. Translation: CASTSGRGGETQYF.

The chain joins TRBV5-4 to TRBJ1-4; TRBD1 matches at 9 bases. CDR1 SGHNT and CDR2 YYREEE come from the germline V gene (reference sequence). CDR3 length: 18 residues. Trimming at V came to 0 bases and at J to 5 bases, leaving 11 bases not matched to a gene. CDR3 region: CASSLDAGQGILNEKLFF. Here the CDR3 DNA reads TGTGCCAGCAGCTTGGATGCGGGACAGGGAATTTTAAATGAAAAACTGTTTTTT.

In regard to this clone: A clone one base away is much larger, so this may be a read error. In the same sample, other DNA sequences code for this CDR3. This chain links TRBV11-2 with TRBJ1-2, with D possibly matching TRBD1 (6 bases). V lost 5 bases and J lost 4, with 17 bases in between. The CDR3 runs 15 residues. CDR1 and CDR2 (germline): SGHAT, FQNNGV. CDR3 coding DNA: TGTGCCAGCAGCCCTTCTGGGGGGCGTAGCTATGGCTACACCTTC. It specifies CASSPSGGRSYGYTF.

V and J are TRBV15 and TRBJ1-1, with D perhaps matching TRBD1 (5 bases). Per germline, CDR1 LNHNV and CDR2 YYDKDF (reference sequence). V was pared by 3 bases and J by 5 bases, with 13 bases between. CDR3 length: 14 amino acids. The CDR3 protein is CATSSGDLRTEAFF. DNA of the CDR3: TGTGCCACCAGCAGTGGGGACTTACGTACTGAAGCTTTCTTT.

This clone appeared once. The chain links TRBV4-2 to TRBJ1-1; D remains unclear. CDR3 length: 17 amino acids. Deletions cut 1 base from V and 1 base from J, with 16 bases between. CDR1 and CDR2 from the germline V gene are LGHNA and YNFKEQ. The CDR3 loop reads CASSQAYGGGWNTEAFF. CDR3 nucleotide sequence: TGTGCCAGCAGCCAAGCCTACGGTGGAGGTTGGAACACTGAAGCTTTCTTT.

The genes are TRBV5-6 and TRBJ2-7; D tentatively reads TRBD1 or TRBD2 (5 bases each). The CDR3 consists of 17 residues. The ends were cut back, 2 bases at V and 4 bases at J, with 22 bases in the middle. Germline assignment: CDR1 SGHDT and CDR2 YYEEEE. The CDR3 sequence: CASSLEGHRRNGYEQYF. The CDR3 DNA sequence: TGTGCCAGCAGCTTAGAGGGTCACAGGAGGAATGGTTACGAGCAGTACTTC.

The chain recombines TRBV5-8 with TRBJ1-5, with D possibly matching TRBD1 (5 bases). CDR1 is SGHTS and CDR2 is YDEGEE in the germline V gene. The CDR3 has 14 residues. V dropped 4 bases and J dropped 5 bases, with 13 bases sitting between them. In DNA form, the CDR3 reads TGTGCCAGCAGCGCCGGGACGGCCTATCAGCCCCAGCATTTT. Translated: CASSAGTAYQPQHF.

The CDR3 DNA follows: TGTGCCAGCAGCCGCACTAGCGCAGGAGGTGAGCAGTTCTTC. Encoded protein: CASSRTSAGGEQFF. The V gene is TRBV11-3, the J gene TRBJ2-1; 7 nucleotides align to TRBD2. V shed 5 bases and J 9 bases; nucleotides not matched to a gene: 10. Per the germline V gene, CDR1 is SGHNT and CDR2 is YENEEA. This CDR3 has 14 residues.

This clone showed up just once. The rearrangement links TRBV10-1 to TRBJ2-5; a possible D gene is TRBD2 (6 bases). The germline V gene has CDR1 WNHNN and CDR2 SYGVQD (reference sequence). V lost 2 bases to trimming and J lost 4 bases, with 14 bases between them. The CDR3 runs 15 residues. In DNA, the CDR3 is TGCGCCAGCAGTGAGAACCCGGGAGCATCAGAGACCCAGTACTTC. Translated, it gives CASSENPGASETQYF.

The gene calls are TRBV28 and TRBJ1-5; D not resolved. Trimming cost V 6 bases and J 3 bases, with 6 bases left between them. CDR1 is MDHEN, CDR2 SYDVKM, per germline. This CDR3 is 12 amino acids long. This chain's CDR3 is CASRTPNQPQHF. In DNA, the CDR3 is TGTGCCAGCAGAACCCCCAATCAGCCCCAGCATTTT.

The CDR3 DNA reads TGTGCCAGCAGTGTGGGGGGCGTAGAGACCCAGTACTTC. Translating gives CASSVGGVETQYF. This chain connects TRBV2 to TRBJ2-5; D is tentatively TRBD1 or TRBD2 (6 bases each). The CDR3 is made up of 13 amino acids. Germline assignment: CDR1 SNHLY and CDR2 FYNNEI. Trimming removed 4 bases at V and 4 bases at J, with 10 bases between. Supplemented by reference TRBV2 and TRBJ2-5, the full variable domain reads EPEVTQTPSHQVTQMGQEVILRCVPISNHLYFYWYRQILGQKVEFLVSFYNNEISEKSEIFDDQFSVERPDGSNFTLKIRSTKLEDSAMYFCASSVGGVETQYFGPGTRLLVL.

V gene TRBV6-5 combines with J gene TRBJ1-3; TRBD1 matches at 7 bases. Germline trimming cut 6 bases from V and 1 base from J; bases unmatched to any gene: 6. CDR1 and CDR2 (germline): MNHEY, SVGAGI. The CDR3 loop spans 15 amino acids. In DNA form, the CDR3 reads TGTGCCAGCAGCTTGGGACAGCTATCTGGAAACACCATATATTTT. As protein: CASSLGQLSGNTIYF.

The chain links TRBV5-1 to TRBJ2-7; no definite D call. Trimming left V 0 bases short and J 7 bases short, with 17 bases between. CDR1 SGHRS and CDR2 YFSETQ come from the germline V gene. This CDR3 is 15 amino acids long. CDR3 sequence: CASSLDLGGVGEQYF. The CDR3 nucleotides are TGCGCCAGCAGCTTGGACCTAGGTGGGGTGGGGGAGCAGTACTTC.

The sample holds one count of this clone. The CDR3, as DNA: TGTGCCAGCAGCCGTGGGACAGTTAATCAGCCCCAGCATTTT. It translates to CASSRGTVNQPQHF. This chain connects TRBV7-2 to TRBJ1-5, with 7 bases matching TRBD1. The CDR3 is 14 residues long. From germline, CDR1 is SGHTA and CDR2 FQGNSA. V lost 5 bases, J lost 4 bases, and 5 bases stayed unmatched. Using reference TRBV7-2 and TRBJ1-5 for the parts outside the CDR3, the full variable domain is GAGVSQSPSNKVTEKGKDVELRCDPISGHTALYWYRQSLGQGLEFLIYFQGNSAPDKSGLPSDRFSAERTGGSVSTLTIQRTQQEDSAVYLCASSRGTVNQPQHFGDGTRLSIL.